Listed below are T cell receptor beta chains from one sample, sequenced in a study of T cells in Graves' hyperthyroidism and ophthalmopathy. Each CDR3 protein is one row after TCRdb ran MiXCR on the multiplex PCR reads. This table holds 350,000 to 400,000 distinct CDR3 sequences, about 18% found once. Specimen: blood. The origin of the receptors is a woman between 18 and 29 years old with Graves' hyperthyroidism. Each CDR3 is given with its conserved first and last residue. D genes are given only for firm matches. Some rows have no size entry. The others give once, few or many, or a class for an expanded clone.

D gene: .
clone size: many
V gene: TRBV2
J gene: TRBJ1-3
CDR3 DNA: TGTGCCAGCAACGATATCACTATCTCTGGAAACACCATATATTTT
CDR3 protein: CASNDITISGNTIYF

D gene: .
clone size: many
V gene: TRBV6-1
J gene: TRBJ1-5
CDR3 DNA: TGTGCCAGCAGTGAAAGGTTGGGCGCTTATAGCAATCAGCCCCAGCATTTT
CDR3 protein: CASSERLGAYSNQPQHF

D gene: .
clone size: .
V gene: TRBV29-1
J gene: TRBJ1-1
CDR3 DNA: TGCAGCGTTGAATCGGGATGGGGCACTGAAGCTTTCTTT
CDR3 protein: CSVESGWGTEAFF

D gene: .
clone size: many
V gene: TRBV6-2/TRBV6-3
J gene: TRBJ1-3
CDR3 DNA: TGTGCCAGCAGCTCTACTGACAGAGGACTGACTAGCTCTGGAAACACCATATATTTT
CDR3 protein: CASSSTDRGLTSSGNTIYF

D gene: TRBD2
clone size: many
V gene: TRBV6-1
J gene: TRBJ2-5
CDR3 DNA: TGTGCCAGCAGGTTTCTTAGCGGGGGGGCCTGGGAGACCCAGTACTTC
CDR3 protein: CASRFLSGGAWETQYF

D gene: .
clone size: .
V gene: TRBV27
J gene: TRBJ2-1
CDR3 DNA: TGTGCCAGCAGTCCACCGACGGTTTACAATGAGCAGTTCTTC
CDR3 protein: CASSPPTVYNEQFF

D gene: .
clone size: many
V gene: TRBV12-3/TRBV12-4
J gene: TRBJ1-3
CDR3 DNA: TGTGCCAGCAGTTTTGGTACCGTCCCATCACTCTCTGGAAACACCATATATTTT
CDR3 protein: CASSFGTVPSLSGNTIYF

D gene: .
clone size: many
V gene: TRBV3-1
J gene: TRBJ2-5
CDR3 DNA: TGTGCCAGCAGCCCCTACGGCCTCAGGGGTGAGACCCAGTACTTC
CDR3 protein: CASSPYGLRGETQYF

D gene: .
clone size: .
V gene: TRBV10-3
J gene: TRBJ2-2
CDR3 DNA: TGTGCCATCAGTGAAAGGACCCCGGCCGGGGAGCTGTTTTTT
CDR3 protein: CAISERTPAGELFF

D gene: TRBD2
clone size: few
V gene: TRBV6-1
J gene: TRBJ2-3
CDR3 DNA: TGTGCCAGCAGTGTGTGGGTAGCGGGGGCCCGTAACACAGATACGCAGTATTTT
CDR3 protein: CASSVWVAGARNTDTQYF

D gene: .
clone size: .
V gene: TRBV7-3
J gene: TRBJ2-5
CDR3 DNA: TGTGCCAGCAGCCTGACGGGCGGGGGCGAGGAGGAGACCCAGTACTTC
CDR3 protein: CASSLTGGGEEETQYF

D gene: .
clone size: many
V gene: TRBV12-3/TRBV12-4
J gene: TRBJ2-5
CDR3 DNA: TGTGCCAGCAGTTTGAGGGAGTCTGTGGAGACCCAGTACTTC
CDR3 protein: CASSLRESVETQYF

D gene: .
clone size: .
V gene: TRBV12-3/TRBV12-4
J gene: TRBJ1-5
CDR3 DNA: TGTGCCAGCAGTTTAACAGGGCCGCATCAGCCCCAGCATTTT
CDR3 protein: CASSLTGPHQPQHF

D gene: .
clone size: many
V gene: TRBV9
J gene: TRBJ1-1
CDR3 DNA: TGTGCCAGCAGCGCCGGGGGGGCACGGGCCTCCACTGAAGCTTTCTTT
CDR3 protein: CASSAGGARASTEAFF

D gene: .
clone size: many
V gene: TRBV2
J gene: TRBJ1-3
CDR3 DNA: TGTGCCAGCAGGGATCTACGGTGGGCAGGGACAAACTCTGGAAACACCATATATTTT
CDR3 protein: CASRDLRWAGTNSGNTIYF

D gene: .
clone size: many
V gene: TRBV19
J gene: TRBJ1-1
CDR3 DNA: TGTGCCACTATCGAAAGGGGAGAGGGGACTGAAGCTTTCTTT
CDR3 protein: CATIERGEGTEAFF

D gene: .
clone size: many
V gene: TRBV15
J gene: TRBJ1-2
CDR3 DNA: TGTGCCACCAGCAGAGATGTGGGGTCCCGCTATGGCTACACCTTC
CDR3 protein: CATSRDVGSRYGYTF

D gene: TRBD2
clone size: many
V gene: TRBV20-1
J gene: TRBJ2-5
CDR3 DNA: TGCAGTGTCCCCAACCCGGCTAGCGGGGAGGAGACCCAGTACTTC
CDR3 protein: CSVPNPASGEETQYF

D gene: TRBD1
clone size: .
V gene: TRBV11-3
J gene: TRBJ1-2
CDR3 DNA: TGTGCCAGCAGCTCCGGACAGGGGCACTATGGCTACACCTTC
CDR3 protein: CASSSGQGHYGYTF

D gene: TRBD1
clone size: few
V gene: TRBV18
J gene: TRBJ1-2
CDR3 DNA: TGTGCCAGCTCACGTCCCAGGGGGCCTAACTATGGCTACACCTTC
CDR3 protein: CASSRPRGPNYGYTF

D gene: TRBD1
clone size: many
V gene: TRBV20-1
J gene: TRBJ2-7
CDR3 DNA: TGCAGTGCTAGAGATCTCACAGGGGGCGAAAGCTACTACGAGCAGTACTTC
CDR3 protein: CSARDLTGGESYYEQYF

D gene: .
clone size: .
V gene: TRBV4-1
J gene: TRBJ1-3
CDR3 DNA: TGCGCCAGCAGCCAAGTCACGGAGGGCGCCTCGAGGGGAAACACCATATATTTT
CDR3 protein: CASSQVTEGASRGNTIYF

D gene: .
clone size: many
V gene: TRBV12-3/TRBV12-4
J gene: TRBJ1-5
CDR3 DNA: TGTGCCAGCAGCCCTTGGGTCGTCGGGGGGTATAGCAATCAGCCCCAGCATTTT
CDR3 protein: CASSPWVVGGYSNQPQHF

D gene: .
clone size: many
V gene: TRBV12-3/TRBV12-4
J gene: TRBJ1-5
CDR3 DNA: TGTGCCAGCATGTTTAGTGATCAGCCCCAGCATTTT
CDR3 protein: CASMFSDQPQHF

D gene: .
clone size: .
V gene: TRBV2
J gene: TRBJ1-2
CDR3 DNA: TGTGCCAGCAGTGATGATAAAGGGCGTCATGGCTACACCTTC
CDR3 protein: CASSDDKGRHGYTF

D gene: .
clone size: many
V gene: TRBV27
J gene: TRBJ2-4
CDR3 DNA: TGTGCCAGCAGTCCCAGGCCAGCCAAAAACATTCAGTACTTC
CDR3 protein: CASSPRPAKNIQYF

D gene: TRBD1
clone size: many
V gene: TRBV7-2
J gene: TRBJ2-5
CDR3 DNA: TGTGCCAGCAGCTTAATCCTCGACAGGGGTCAAGAGACCCAGTACTTC
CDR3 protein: CASSLILDRGQETQYF

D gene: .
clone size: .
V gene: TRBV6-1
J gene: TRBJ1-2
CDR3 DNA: TGTGCCAGCAGAAGAAGTACAGGGTACGGCTACACCTTC
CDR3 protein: CASRRSTGYGYTF

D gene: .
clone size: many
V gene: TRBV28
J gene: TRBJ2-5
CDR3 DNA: TGTGCCAGCAGTTTTGGAGGGAGAGAGACCCAGTACTTC
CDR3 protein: CASSFGGRETQYF

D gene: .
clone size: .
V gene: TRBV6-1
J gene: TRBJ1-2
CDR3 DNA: TGTGCCAGCAGTGAAGTAGAAGGCCGGCTGGCTAACTATGGCTACACCTTC
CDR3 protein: CASSEVEGRLANYGYTF

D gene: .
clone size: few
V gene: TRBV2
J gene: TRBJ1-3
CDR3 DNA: TGTGCCACCGGGAGGGAGGGGTCTGGAAACACCATATATTTT
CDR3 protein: CATGREGSGNTIYF

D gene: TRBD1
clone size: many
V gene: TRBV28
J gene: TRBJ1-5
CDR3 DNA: TGTGCCATTGCCAGGGGGCATGGCAATCAGCCCCAGCATTTT
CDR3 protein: CAIARGHGNQPQHF

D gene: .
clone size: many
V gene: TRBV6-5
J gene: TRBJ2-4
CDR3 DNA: TGTGCCAGCAGTTACTCCAAAAAGGCCAAAAACATTCAGTACTTC
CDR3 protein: CASSYSKKAKNIQYF

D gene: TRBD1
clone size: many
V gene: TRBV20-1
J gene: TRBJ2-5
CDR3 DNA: TGCAGTGCCGACGGGACAGGAGGCCAGACCCAGTACTTC
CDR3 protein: CSADGTGGQTQYF